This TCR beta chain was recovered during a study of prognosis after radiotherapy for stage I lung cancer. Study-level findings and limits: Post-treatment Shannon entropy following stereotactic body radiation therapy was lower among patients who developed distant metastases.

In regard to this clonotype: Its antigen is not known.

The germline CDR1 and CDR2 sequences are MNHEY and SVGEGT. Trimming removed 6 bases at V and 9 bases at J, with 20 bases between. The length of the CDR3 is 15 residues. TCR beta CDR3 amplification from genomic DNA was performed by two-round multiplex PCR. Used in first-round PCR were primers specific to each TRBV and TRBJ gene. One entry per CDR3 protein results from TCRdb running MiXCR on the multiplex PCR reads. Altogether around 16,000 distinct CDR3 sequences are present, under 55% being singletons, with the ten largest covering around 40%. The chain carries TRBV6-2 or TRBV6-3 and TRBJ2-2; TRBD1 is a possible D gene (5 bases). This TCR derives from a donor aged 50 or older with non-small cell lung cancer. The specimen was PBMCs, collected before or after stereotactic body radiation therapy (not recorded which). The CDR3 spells CASRAWGRADWELFF. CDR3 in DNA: TGTGCCAGCAGAGCATGGGGCCGGGCCGACTGGGAGCTGTTTTTT.